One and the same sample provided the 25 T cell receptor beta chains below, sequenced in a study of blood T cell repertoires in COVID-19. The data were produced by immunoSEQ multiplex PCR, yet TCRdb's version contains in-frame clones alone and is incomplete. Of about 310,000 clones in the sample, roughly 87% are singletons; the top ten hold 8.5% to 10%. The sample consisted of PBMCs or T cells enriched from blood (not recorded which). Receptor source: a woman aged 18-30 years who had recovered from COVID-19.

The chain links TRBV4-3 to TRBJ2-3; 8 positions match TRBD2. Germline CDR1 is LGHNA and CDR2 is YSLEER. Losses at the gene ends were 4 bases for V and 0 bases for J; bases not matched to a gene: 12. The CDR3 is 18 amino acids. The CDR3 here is CASSLGDGRGFSTDTQYF. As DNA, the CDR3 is TGCGCCAGCAGCCTGGGGGACGGGAGGGGATTTAGCACAGATACGCAGTATTTT.

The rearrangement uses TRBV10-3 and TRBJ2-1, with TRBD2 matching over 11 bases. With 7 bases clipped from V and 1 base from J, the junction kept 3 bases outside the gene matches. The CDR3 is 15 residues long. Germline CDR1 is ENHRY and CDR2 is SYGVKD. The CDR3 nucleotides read TGTGCCATCACCCGGACTAGCGGGTCCTACAATGAGCAGTTCTTC. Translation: CAITRTSGSYNEQFF.

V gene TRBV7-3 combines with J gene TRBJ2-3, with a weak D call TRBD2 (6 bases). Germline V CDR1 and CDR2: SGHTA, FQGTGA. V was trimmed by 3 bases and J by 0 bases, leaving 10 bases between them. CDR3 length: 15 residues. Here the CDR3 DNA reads TGTGCCAGCAGCTTCTCGAGCGGGAGCACAGATACGCAGTATTTT. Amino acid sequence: CASSFSSGSTDTQYF.

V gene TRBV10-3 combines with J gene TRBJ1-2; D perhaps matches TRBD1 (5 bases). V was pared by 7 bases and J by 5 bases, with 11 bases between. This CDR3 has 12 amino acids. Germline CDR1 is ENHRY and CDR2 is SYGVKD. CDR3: CAITGNLYGYTF. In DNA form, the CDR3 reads TGTGCCATCACAGGGAATCTTTATGGCTACACCTTC.

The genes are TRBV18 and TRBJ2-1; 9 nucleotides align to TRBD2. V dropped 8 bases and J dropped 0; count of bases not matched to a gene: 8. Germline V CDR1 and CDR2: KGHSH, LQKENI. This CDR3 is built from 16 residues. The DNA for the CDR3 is TGTGCCAGCCGTCACGTTAGCGGGAGCTCCTACAATGAGCAGTTCTTC. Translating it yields CASRHVSGSSYNEQFF.

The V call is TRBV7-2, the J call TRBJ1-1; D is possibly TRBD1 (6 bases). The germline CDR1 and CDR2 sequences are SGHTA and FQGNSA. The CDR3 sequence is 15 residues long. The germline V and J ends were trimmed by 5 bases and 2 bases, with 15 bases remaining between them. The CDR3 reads CASSPHPGTNTEAFF. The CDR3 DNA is TGTGCCAGCAGCCCACACCCGGGGACAAACACTGAAGCTTTCTTT.

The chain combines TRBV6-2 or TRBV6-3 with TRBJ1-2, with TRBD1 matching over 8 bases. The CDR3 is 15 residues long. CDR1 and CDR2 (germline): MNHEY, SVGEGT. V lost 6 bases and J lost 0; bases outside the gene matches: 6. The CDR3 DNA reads TGTGCCAGCAGCCGACAGGGGTGGGCTAACTATGGCTACACCTTC. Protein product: CASSRQGWANYGYTF.

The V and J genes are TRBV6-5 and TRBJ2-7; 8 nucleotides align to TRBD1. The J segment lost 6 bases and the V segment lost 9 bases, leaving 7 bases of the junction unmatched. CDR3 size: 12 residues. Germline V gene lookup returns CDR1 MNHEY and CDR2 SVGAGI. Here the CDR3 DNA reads TGTGCCAGGAGGACAGGGACCTTCGAGCAGTACTTC. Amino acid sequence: CARRTGTFEQYF.

CDR3 sequence reads: CASSLSGDGNQPQHF. The DNA for the CDR3 is TGCGCCAGCAGCTTGTCAGGGGATGGCAATCAGCCCCAGCATTTT. This chain uses TRBV5-1 with TRBJ1-5, with D possibly TRBD1 on 6 matching bases. V was shortened by 1 base and J by 2 bases, with 10 bases between the two germline ends. The CDR3 is 15 residues long. Looked up from germline, CDR1 is SGHRS and CDR2 is YFSETQ.

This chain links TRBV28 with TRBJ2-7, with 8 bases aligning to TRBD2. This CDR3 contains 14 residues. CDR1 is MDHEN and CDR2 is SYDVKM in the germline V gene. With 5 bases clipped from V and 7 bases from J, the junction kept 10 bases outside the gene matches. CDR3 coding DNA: TGTGCCAGCAGTCCCAAAATTCTAGCGGGTGAGCAGTACTTC. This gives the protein CASSPKILAGEQYF. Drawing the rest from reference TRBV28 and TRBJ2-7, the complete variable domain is DVKVTQSSRYLVKRTGEKVFLECVQDMDHENMFWYRQDPGLGLRLIYFSYDVKMKEKGDIPEGYSVSREKKERFSLILESASTNQTSMYLCASSPKILAGEQYFGPGTRLTVT.

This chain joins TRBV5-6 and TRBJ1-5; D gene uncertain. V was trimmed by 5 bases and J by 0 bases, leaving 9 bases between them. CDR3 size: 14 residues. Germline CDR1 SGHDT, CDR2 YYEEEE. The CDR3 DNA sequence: TGTGCCAGCAGTTTTGCGTATAGCAATCAGCCCCAGCATTTT. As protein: CASSFAYSNQPQHF.

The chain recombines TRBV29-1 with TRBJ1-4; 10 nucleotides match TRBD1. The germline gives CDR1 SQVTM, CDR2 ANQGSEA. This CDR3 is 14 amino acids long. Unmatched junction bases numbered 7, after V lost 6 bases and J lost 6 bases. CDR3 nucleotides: TGCAGCGTAATTCGACAGGGGGCTGATGAAAAACTGTTTTTT. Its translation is CSVIRQGADEKLFF.

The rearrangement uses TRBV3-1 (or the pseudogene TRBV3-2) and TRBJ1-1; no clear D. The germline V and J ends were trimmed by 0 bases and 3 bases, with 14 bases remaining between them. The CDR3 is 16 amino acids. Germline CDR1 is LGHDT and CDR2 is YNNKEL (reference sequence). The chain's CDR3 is CASSQDITVGYTEAFF. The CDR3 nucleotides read TGTGCCAGCAGCCAAGATATTACGGTGGGCTACACTGAAGCTTTCTTT.

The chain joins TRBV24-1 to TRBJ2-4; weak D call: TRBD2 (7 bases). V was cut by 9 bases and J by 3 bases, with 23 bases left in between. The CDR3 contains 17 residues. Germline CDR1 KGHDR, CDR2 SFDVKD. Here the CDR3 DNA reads TGTGCCACCGGGGGCGGGAGAGACCCCCCGTACAAAAACATTCAGTACTTC. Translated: CATGGGRDPPYKNIQYF.

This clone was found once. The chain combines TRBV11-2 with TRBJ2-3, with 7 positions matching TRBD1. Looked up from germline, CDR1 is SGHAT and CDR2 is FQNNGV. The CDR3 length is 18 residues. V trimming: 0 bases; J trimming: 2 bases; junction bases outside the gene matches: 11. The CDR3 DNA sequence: TGTGCCAGCAGCTTAGATCGGCGTAAGACAGGGATCACAGATACGCAGTATTTT. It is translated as CASSLDRRKTGITDTQYF.

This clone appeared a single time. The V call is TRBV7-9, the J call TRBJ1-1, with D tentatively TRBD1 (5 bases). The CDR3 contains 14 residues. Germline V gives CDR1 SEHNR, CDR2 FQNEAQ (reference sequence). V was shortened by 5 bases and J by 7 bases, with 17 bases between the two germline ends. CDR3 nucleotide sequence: TGTGCCAGCAGCAGCCTCCAACGGGGGATTGAAGCTTTCTTT. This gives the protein CASSSLQRGIEAFF.

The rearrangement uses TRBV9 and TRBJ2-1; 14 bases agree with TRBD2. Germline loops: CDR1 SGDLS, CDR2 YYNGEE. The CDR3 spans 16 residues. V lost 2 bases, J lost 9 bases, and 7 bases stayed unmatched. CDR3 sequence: CASSVGLAGEWGEQFF. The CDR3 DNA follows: TGTGCCAGCAGCGTGGGACTAGCGGGAGAGTGGGGTGAGCAGTTCTTC.

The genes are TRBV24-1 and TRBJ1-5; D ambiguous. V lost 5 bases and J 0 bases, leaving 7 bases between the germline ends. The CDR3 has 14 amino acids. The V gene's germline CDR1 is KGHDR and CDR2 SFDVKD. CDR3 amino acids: CATSGQNSNQPQHF. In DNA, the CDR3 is TGTGCCACCAGTGGACAAAATAGCAATCAGCCCCAGCATTTT.

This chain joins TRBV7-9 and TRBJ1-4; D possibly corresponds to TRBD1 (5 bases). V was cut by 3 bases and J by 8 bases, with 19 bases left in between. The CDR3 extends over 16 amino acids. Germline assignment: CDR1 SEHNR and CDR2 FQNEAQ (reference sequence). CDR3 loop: CASSFEQVHAGEKLFF. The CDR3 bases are TGTGCCAGCAGCTTTGAGCAGGTGCATGCAGGGGAAAAACTGTTTTTT.

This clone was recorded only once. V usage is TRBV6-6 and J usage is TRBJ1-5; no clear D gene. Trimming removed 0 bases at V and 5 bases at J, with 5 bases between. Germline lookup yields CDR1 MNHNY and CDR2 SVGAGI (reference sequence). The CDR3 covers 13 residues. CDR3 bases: TGTGCCAGCAGTTACTCGTTAGATCAGCCCCAGCATTTT. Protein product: CASSYSLDQPQHF.

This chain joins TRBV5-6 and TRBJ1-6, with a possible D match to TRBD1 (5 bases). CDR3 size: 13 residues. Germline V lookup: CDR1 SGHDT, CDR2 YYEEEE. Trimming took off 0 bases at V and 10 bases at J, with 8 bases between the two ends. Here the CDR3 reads CASSLARESPLHF. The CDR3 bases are TGTGCCAGCAGCTTGGCCAGGGAATCACCCCTCCACTTT.

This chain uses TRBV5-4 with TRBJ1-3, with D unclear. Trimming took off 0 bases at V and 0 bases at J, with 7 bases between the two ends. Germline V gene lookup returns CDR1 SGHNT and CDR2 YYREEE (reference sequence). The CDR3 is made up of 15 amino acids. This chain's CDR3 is CASSLGRNSGNTIYF. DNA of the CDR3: TGTGCCAGCAGCTTGGGGCGGAACTCTGGAAACACCATATATTTT. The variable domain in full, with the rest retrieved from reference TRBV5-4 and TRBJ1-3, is ETGVTQSPTHLIKTRGQQVTLRCSSQSGHNTVSWYQQALGQGPQFIFQYYREEENGRGNFPPRFSGLQFPNYSSELNVNALELDDSALYLCASSLGRNSGNTIYFGEGSWLTVV.

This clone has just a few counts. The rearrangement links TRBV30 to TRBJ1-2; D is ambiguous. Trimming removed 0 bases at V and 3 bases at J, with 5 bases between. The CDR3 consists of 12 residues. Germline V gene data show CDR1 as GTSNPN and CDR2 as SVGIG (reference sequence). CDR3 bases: TGTGCCTGGAGTGTACGGGACTATGGCTACACCTTC. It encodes CAWSVRDYGYTF.

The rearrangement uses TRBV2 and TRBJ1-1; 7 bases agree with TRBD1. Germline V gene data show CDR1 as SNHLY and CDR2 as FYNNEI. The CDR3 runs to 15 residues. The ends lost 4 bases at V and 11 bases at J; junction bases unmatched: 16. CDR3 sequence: CASSGERQGVFGAFF. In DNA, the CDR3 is TGTGCCAGCAGTGGGGAAAGACAGGGTGTGTTTGGGGCTTTCTTT.

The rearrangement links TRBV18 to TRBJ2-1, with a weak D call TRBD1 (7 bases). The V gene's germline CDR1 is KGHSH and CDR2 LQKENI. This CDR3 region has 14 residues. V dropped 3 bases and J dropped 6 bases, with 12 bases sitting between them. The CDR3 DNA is TGTGCCAGCTCACCCAGGGGGGCTGCCAATGAGCAGTTCTTC. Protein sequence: CASSPRGAANEQFF.